This paragraph covers one T cell receptor (beta chain) sequence. The antigen remains unidentified. The data originate from a study of shared clonotypes between healthy human individuals. Whole-study results and caveats: Of the naive CD4 clonotypes, about 5% were shared across a handful of donors.

The study separated CD4+ cells into CD45RA+ naive and CD45RA-negative memory subsets. The assay was immunoSEQ multiplex PCR, and TCRdb's table has in-frame clones only and misses some. This table has 2 million to 2.5 million clones, approximately 94% appearing once. This CDR3 region has 15 residues. Germline-derived CDR1 and CDR2 are LGHNA and YSLEER. Trimming stripped 0 bases from V and 6 bases from J, with 13 bases between. Sequencing was performed on naive CD4+ T cells sorted from blood. Subset given: CD45RA+ positively selected. The sequence was collected from a man aged 18 to 35 in good health. This rearrangement joins TRBV4-3 to TRBJ2-3; D is possibly TRBD2 (5 bases). This chain's CDR3 is CASSQDWVRGDTQYF. The CDR3 nucleotides are TGCGCCAGCAGCCAAGATTGGGTTCGCGGGGATACGCAGTATTTT.